This TCR beta chain was sequenced during a study of blood T cell repertoires in COVID-19. At the level of the study: Sources were T cells, B-cell-depleted T cells, or PBMCs; the material itself was cDNA or gDNA.

TCRdb's table, derived via immunoSEQ multiplex PCR, lists solely in-frame clones and lacks some. The data contain 60,000 or so clones, 65% to 90% of them singletons. Germline values: CDR1 SGHNT, CDR2 YYREEE (reference sequence). J was trimmed by 0 bases and V by 4 bases; bases with no gene match: 6. The CDR3 is 16 residues long. This TCR was recovered from a human donor in a cohort sampled during active COVID-19. Sequences were obtained from peripheral blood. The chain links TRBV5-4 to TRBJ1-3, with TRBD1 matching over 8 bases. The CDR3 DNA follows: TGTGCCAGCAGCCAGGGACAGGTTCTCTCTGGAAACACCATATATTTT. Encoded protein: CASSQGQVLSGNTIYF.